A single T cell receptor beta chain is shown here with its context. What it recognizes is unknown. The time point denotes: persistent/refractory GD, antithyroid drugs over 5 years with positive TRAb. The TCR library was prepared using RNA isolated from PBMCs. One endocrinology department in Xi'an, China, was where patients came from. The record originates from a study of regulatory T cells in long-lasting Graves disease. Overall study findings and caveats: TRBV28, TRBJ1-2 and TRBJ2-5 emerged as the favored segments in persistent disease.

In building TCR beta libraries, iRepertoire HTBI primers were used together with Arm-PCR of CDR3 regions. Via MiXCR, TCRdb re-called the multiplex PCR reads, giving one row per CDR3 protein. The sample includes a few hundred thousand distinct CDR3 sequences, less than 25% of them seen just once. CDR3 length: 16 residues. The junction had 10 bases not matched to a gene; V was cut back by 1 base and J by 6 bases. Germline CDR1 reads SEHNR; CDR2 reads FQNEAQ (reference sequence). This receptor was identified in a female donor with Graves disease. The source material was peripheral blood mononuclear cells (PBMCs), sampled when the disease was refractory, from a patient treated with antithyroid drugs. The chain links TRBV7-9 to TRBJ2-7, with 9 bases aligning to TRBD1. CDR3 protein: CASSLVSRDRALEQYF. The CDR3 DNA is TGTGCCAGCAGCTTAGTTTCCAGGGACAGGGCCCTCGAGCAGTACTTC. The full variable domain, rest sourced from reference TRBV7-9 and TRBJ2-7, is DTGVSQNPRHKITKRGQNVTFRCDPISEHNRLYWYRQTLGQGPEFLTYFQNEAQLEKSRLLSDRFSAERPKGSFSTLEIQRTEQGDSAMYLCASSLVSRDRALEQYFGPGTRLTVT.